These 30 T cell receptor beta chains share one sample of origin, sequenced in a study of T cell changes during pregnancy in multiple sclerosis. Clones were sequenced by immunoSEQ multiplex PCR, and TCRdb holds only the in-frame ones, with some missing. Of about 59,000 clones in the sample, 85% to 90% were seen once. The sequencing here drew on peripheral blood, taken in the first trimester of pregnancy. All receptors come from a female donor in good health, enrolled as a control in a pregnancy study.

CDR3 sequence (DNA): TGTGCCAGCAGCCCGTCGGGACAGACATACAATGAGCAGTTCTTC. Amino acids: CASSPSGQTYNEQFF. The chain is built from TRBV7-2 and TRBJ2-1; 7 positions match TRBD1. Germline CDR1 and CDR2: SGHTA and FQGNSA. The CDR3 covers 15 residues. J gave up 4 bases and V 5 bases, and 8 bases lay outside the gene matches.

This chain links TRBV4-1 with TRBJ2-7, with TRBD1 matching 8 bases. J gave up 3 bases and V 3 bases, and 10 bases lay outside the gene matches. The CDR3 totals 16 residues. Germline CDR1 and CDR2: MGHRA and YSYEKL. The CDR3 sequence is CASSHVGRTGFYEQYF. CDR3 bases: TGCGCCAGCAGCCATGTAGGACGGACAGGGTTCTACGAGCAGTACTTC.

The chain is built from TRBV19 and TRBJ2-5; 7 nucleotides match TRBD2. The length of the CDR3 is 15 residues. After removal of 1 base from V and 4 bases from J, the junction contained 6 bases not matched to a gene. Germline V gene lookup returns CDR1 LNHDA and CDR2 SQIVND (reference sequence). DNA for the CDR3: TGTGCCAGTAGTATAGGACTAGCTAGTGGAGAGACCCAGTACTTC. Its protein product is CASSIGLASGETQYF.

V is TRBV19 and J is TRBJ1-2, with D perhaps TRBD1 (5 bases). The CDR3 has 12 residues. With 7 bases removed from V and 2 bases from J, the gap between germline ends came to 8 bases. CDR1 is LNHDA, CDR2 SQIVND, per germline (reference sequence). Here the CDR3 DNA reads TGTGCCAGTACAAAGGGGAACTATGGCTACACCTTC. Its translation is CASTKGNYGYTF. Supplemented by reference TRBV19 and TRBJ1-2, the full variable domain reads DGGITQSPKYLFRKEGQNVTLSCEQNLNHDAMYWYRQDPGQGLRLIYYSQIVNDFQKGDIAEGYSVSREKKESFPLTVTSAQKNPTAFYLCASTKGNYGYTFGSGTRLTVV.

The CDR3 sequence is CASNYQETQYF. CDR3 bases: TGTGCCAGCAACTACCAAGAGACCCAGTACTTC. This chain connects TRBV6-6 to TRBJ2-5; no reliable D call. Trimming removed 7 bases at V and 0 bases at J, with 3 bases between. Germline V gene sequence: CDR1 MNHNY, CDR2 SVGAGI (reference sequence). The CDR3 is 11 amino acids.

The chain links TRBV5-5 to TRBJ1-1; possibly TRBD1 for D (6 bases). V lost 2 bases to trimming and J lost 1 base, with 12 bases between them. The CDR3 runs 15 residues. Germline V gene data show CDR1 as SGHKS and CDR2 as YYEKEE (reference sequence). This CDR3 is CASSFTGIPNTEAFF. As DNA, the CDR3 is TGTGCCAGCAGCTTTACAGGGATTCCGAACACTGAAGCTTTCTTT.

This clone has only one observation. V is TRBV6-6 and J is TRBJ2-1; TRBD2 might be the D (5 bases). With 6 bases removed from V and 7 bases from J, the gap between germline ends came to 10 bases. The CDR3 is 12 residues long. Germline V CDR1 and CDR2: MNHNY, SVGAGI (reference sequence). The CDR3 reads CASSPGINEQFF. The DNA for the CDR3 is TGTGCCAGCAGCCCCGGGATAAATGAGCAGTTCTTC.

The chain has TRBV4-3 and TRBJ1-2; no definite D call. V gave up 0 bases and J gave up 5 bases, with 10 bases separating them. This CDR3 contains 14 residues. CDR1 LGHNA and CDR2 YSLEER come from the germline V gene. CDR3 in amino acids: CASSQENSGYGYTF. As DNA, the CDR3 is TGCGCCAGCAGCCAAGAGAACTCCGGGTATGGCTACACCTTC.

The V and J genes are TRBV30 and TRBJ1-2, with TRBD1 matching 7 bases. CDR1 is GTSNPN, CDR2 SVGIG, per germline (reference sequence). The CDR3 covers 15 residues. The J segment lost 1 base and the V segment lost 5 bases, leaving 10 bases of the junction unmatched. The CDR3 loop reads CAWSRTGRLNYGYTF. CDR3 DNA: TGTGCCTGGTCTCGGACAGGCCGCCTTAACTATGGCTACACCTTC.

This chain links TRBV10-3 with TRBJ1-6, with 7 bases aligning to TRBD1. This CDR3 contains 15 residues. The V gene's germline CDR1 is ENHRY and CDR2 SYGVKD. V lost 6 bases, J lost 6 bases, and 8 bases stayed unmatched. This chain's CDR3 is CAISRTGAGNSPLHF. CDR3 DNA: TGTGCCATCAGCCGAACAGGGGCCGGTAATTCACCCCTCCACTTT.

J is TRBJ2-5 and V is TRBV19; possible D gene TRBD1, 6 bases. CDR3 size: 16 residues. Germline-derived CDR1 and CDR2 are LNHDA and SQIVND (reference sequence). The V end was cut by 4 bases, the J end by 2 bases, with 17 bases between. The CDR3 region is CASSTPPSRGQETQYF. For the CDR3, the DNA is TGTGCCAGTAGTACCCCCCCGAGCAGGGGTCAAGAGACCCAGTACTTC.

The chain employs TRBV7-2 and TRBJ1-1; 8 positions agree with TRBD1. J lost 1 base, V lost 4 bases, and 8 bases had no gene match. Germline V gives CDR1 SGHTA, CDR2 FQGNSA. This CDR3 has 16 amino acids. The CDR3 DNA is TGTGCCAGCAGCTATCCAGAGGGGACAGGGAACACTGAAGCTTTCTTT. Translated: CASSYPEGTGNTEAFF.

The chain has TRBV7-9 and TRBJ2-1; D ambiguous. Germline CDR1 and CDR2: SEHNR and FQNEAQ (reference sequence). Trimming removed 0 bases from V and 4 bases from J, with 7 bases in between. The CDR3 has 14 amino acids. Here the CDR3 DNA reads TGTGCCAGCAGCTTAGCGGGCAGTTACAATGAGCAGTTCTTC. This codes for CASSLAGSYNEQFF.

The rearrangement uses TRBV27 and TRBJ1-2, with 7 bases identical to TRBD1. J was trimmed by 0 bases and V by 5 bases; bases with no gene match: 12. From germline, CDR1 is MNHEY and CDR2 SMNVEV (reference sequence). This CDR3 has 17 amino acids. The CDR3 reads CASSQLTGIKSNYGYTF. The CDR3 DNA reads TGTGCCAGCAGTCAGCTGACAGGGATTAAATCTAACTATGGCTACACCTTC.

The chain combines TRBV6-6 with TRBJ1-2; D uncertain. The CDR3 is 13 residues long. The germline CDR1 and CDR2 sequences are MNHNY and SVGAGI (reference sequence). Deletions cut 7 bases from V and 1 base from J, with 10 bases between. The CDR3 DNA follows: TGTGCCAGCAACCCCCAGGTTAACTATGGCTACACCTTC. Translation: CASNPQVNYGYTF.

J is TRBJ2-7 and V is TRBV5-1, with 8 bases lining up with TRBD1. The germline V gene has CDR1 SGHRS and CDR2 YFSETQ. There are 13 residues in the CDR3. J was trimmed by 4 bases and V by 10 bases; bases with no gene match: 10. The CDR3 DNA follows: TGCGCCGGCGCCCCCGACAGGGGTTACGAGCAGTACTTC. Protein: CAGAPDRGYEQYF.

The V gene is TRBV6-5, the J gene TRBJ1-1, with D uncertain. Trimming took 4 bases from V and 0 from J, leaving 15 bases between them. Looked up from germline, CDR1 is MNHEY and CDR2 is SVGAGI. CDR3 length: 16 amino acids. Here the CDR3 DNA reads TGTGCCAGCAGTTTGTCCCGGGAAAGGATGAACACTGAAGCTTTCTTT. It is translated as CASSLSRERMNTEAFF.

The chain joins TRBV6-5 to TRBJ1-1; 7 bases match TRBD1. Germline values: CDR1 MNHEY, CDR2 SVGAGI. This CDR3 region has 15 residues. Trimming took 0 bases from V and 0 from J; bases not matched to a gene: 1. This chain's CDR3 is CASSYSTGMNTEAFF. The CDR3 coding sequence is TGTGCCAGCAGTTACTCGACAGGGATGAACACTGAAGCTTTCTTT.

The rearrangement uses TRBV5-1 and TRBJ1-1; the match to TRBD1 covers 8 bases. CDR3 length: 17 amino acids. The junction had 12 bases not matched to a gene; V was cut back by 1 base and J by 4 bases. Germline V gene sequence: CDR1 SGHRS, CDR2 YFSETQ. The CDR3 protein is CASSLQGGRGQITEAFF. CDR3 sequence (DNA): TGCGCCAGCAGCTTGCAGGGGGGCAGGGGGCAAATCACTGAAGCTTTCTTT.

This chain uses TRBV16 with TRBJ2-1, with 8 bases aligning to TRBD2. The CDR3 runs 17 residues. CDR1 and CDR2 (germline): KGHSY, FQNENV. V lost 0 bases, J lost 0 bases, and 4 bases stayed unmatched. The CDR3: CASSQSISGDSYNEQFF. The CDR3 DNA follows: TGTGCCAGCAGCCAATCGATTAGCGGGGACTCCTACAATGAGCAGTTCTTC.

V and J are TRBV7-2 and TRBJ1-4; the match to TRBD1 covers 7 bases. Germline CDR1 reads SGHTA; CDR2 reads FQGNSA. The CDR3 loop spans 15 amino acids. The junction had 4 bases not matched to a gene; V was cut back by 1 base and J by 5 bases. CDR3 bases: TGTGCCAGCAGCTTAGAACAGGGGAGCAATGAAAAACTGTTTTTT. Its protein is CASSLEQGSNEKLFF.

The chain combines TRBV5-4 with TRBJ2-5; D call uncertain. The length of the CDR3 is 13 residues. The V gene's germline CDR1 is SGHNT and CDR2 YYREEE (reference sequence). V was pared by 0 bases and J by 2 bases, with 5 bases between. The CDR3 sequence is CASSLGGQETQYF. The DNA of the CDR3 is TGTGCCAGCAGCTTGGGCGGTCAAGAGACCCAGTACTTC.

The chain has TRBV5-4 and TRBJ1-6; the D gene is possibly TRBD1 (6 bases). The V gene lost 2 bases and the J gene lost 9 bases, with 12 bases spanning the gap. Germline V CDR1 and CDR2: SGHNT, YYREEE (reference sequence). This CDR3 region has 14 residues. In DNA, the CDR3 is TGTGCCAGCAGCTTTGATCAGGGGAGTTCACCCCTCCACTTT. It yields the protein CASSFDQGSSPLHF.

This chain joins TRBV19 and TRBJ1-5, with TRBD1 identical over 8 bases. This CDR3 has 13 residues. In germline, CDR1 is LNHDA, CDR2 SQIVND (reference sequence). V shed 5 bases and J 5 bases; nucleotides not matched to a gene: 2. The CDR3 nucleotides read TGTGCCAGTAGTCAGGACAGGGATCAGCCCCAGCATTTT. Translated: CASSQDRDQPQHF. The entire variable domain, with the rest obtained from reference TRBV19 and TRBJ1-5, is as follows: DGGITQSPKYLFRKEGQNVTLSCEQNLNHDAMYWYRQDPGQGLRLIYYSQIVNDFQKGDIAEGYSVSREKKESFPLTVTSAQKNPTAFYLCASSQDRDQPQHFGDGTRLSIL.

This sequence joins TRBV7-9 and TRBJ1-2; TRBD1 might be the D (5 bases). The CDR3 totals 14 residues. The V and J ends lost 0 bases and 4 bases respectively, with 9 bases between them. Germline loops: CDR1 SEHNR, CDR2 FQNEAQ (reference sequence). CDR3 bases: TGTGCCAGCAGCTTAGCGGGGGGAACCTATGGCTACACCTTC. Amino acids: CASSLAGGTYGYTF.

The chain is built from TRBV6-6 and TRBJ2-7; TRBD1 aligns across 7 bases. J gave up 4 bases and V 6 bases, and 9 bases lay outside the gene matches. The CDR3 runs to 14 residues. CDR1 MNHNY and CDR2 SVGAGI come from the germline V gene (reference sequence). CDR3 nucleotides: TGTGCCAGCAGGCGACAGGGCCGATCTTACGAGCAGTACTTC. Amino acid sequence: CASRRQGRSYEQYF.

The chain is built from TRBV7-2 and TRBJ1-1; a possible D gene is TRBD1 (5 bases). Germline CDR1 SGHTA, CDR2 FQGNSA. The length of the CDR3 is 14 residues. V was pared by 1 base and J by 5 bases, with 11 bases between. CDR3 coding DNA: TGTGCCAGCAGCTTAGGGGCCAGGGAAACTGAAGCTTTCTTT. This sequence encodes CASSLGARETEAFF.

The rearrangement uses TRBV7-2 and TRBJ1-2; D ambiguous. CDR1 and CDR2 (germline): SGHTA, FQGNSA. V was shortened by 1 base and J by 0 bases, with 6 bases between the two germline ends. This CDR3 has 14 amino acids. The CDR3 spells CASSLVASNYGYTF. The CDR3 DNA is TGTGCCAGCAGCTTAGTGGCTTCTAACTATGGCTACACCTTC.

This chain links TRBV5-1 with TRBJ1-2; D is perhaps TRBD1 (6 bases). This CDR3 has 14 amino acids. Germline CDR1 reads SGHRS; CDR2 reads YFSETQ. The ends were cut back, 0 bases at V and 8 bases at J, with 14 bases in the middle. The CDR3 DNA is TGCGCCAGCAGCTTGGACCGGGGGGCTAAGGGCTACACCTTC. It specifies CASSLDRGAKGYTF.

The rearrangement joins TRBV6-5 to TRBJ1-1; D gene ambiguous. V lost 11 bases and J lost 5, with 9 bases in between. From germline, CDR1 is MNHEY and CDR2 SVGAGI. The CDR3 has 10 amino acids. DNA of the CDR3: TGTGCCGCGGGCTGGACTGAAGCTTTCTTT. Protein sequence: CAAGWTEAFF.